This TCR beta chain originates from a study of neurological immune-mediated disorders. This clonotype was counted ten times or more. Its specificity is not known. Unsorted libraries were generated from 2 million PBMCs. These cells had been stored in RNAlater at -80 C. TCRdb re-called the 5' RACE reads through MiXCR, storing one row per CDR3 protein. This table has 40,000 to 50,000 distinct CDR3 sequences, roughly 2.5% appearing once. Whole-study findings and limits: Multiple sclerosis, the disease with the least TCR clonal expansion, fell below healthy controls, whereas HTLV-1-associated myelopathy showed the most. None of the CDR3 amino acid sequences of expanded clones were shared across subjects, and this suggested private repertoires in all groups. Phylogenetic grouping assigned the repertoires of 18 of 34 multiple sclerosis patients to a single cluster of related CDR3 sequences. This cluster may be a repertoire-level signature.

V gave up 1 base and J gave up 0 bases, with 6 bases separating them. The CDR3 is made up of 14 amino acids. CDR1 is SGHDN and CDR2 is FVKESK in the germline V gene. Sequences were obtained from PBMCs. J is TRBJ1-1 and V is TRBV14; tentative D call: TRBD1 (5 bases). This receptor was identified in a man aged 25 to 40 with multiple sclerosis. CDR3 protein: CASSQAGMNTEAFF. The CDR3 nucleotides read TGTGCCAGCAGCCAAGCAGGGATGAACACTGAAGCTTTCTTT.